The clone carrying this TCR beta chain was detected many times. Antigen unknown. This sample is drawn from a study of spatial heterogeneity in lung cancer. Notes on the study in general: Ubiquitous and regional nonsynonymous mutations were tracked by counts of ubiquitous and regional expanded TCRs, respectively. Tumor mutation count correlated with how many alpha and beta TCRs expanded intratumorally.

TCRdb reanalysed the 5' RACE reads using MiXCR and keeps one entry per CDR3 protein. The table records 6,000 or so distinct CDR3 sequences, about 7.7% of them present only once. The time point denotes: sample taken at primary tumor resection. The sequence was obtained from a female donor with early-stage non-small cell lung cancer. The sample consisted of lung tumor tissue, taken at surgery.

In DNA form, the CDR3 reads TGCAGTGCCCATCCCGGACTAGCGGGAGCCGGCGGGAACATTCAGTACTTC. This sequence encodes CSAHPGLAGAGGNIQYF. The chain recombines TRBV20-1 with TRBJ2-4; 13 bases match TRBD2. V lost 6 bases to trimming and J lost 7 bases; unmatched junction nucleotides: 15. The CDR3 sequence is 17 residues long. Germline V gene data show CDR1 as DFQATT and CDR2 as SNEGSKA (reference sequence).